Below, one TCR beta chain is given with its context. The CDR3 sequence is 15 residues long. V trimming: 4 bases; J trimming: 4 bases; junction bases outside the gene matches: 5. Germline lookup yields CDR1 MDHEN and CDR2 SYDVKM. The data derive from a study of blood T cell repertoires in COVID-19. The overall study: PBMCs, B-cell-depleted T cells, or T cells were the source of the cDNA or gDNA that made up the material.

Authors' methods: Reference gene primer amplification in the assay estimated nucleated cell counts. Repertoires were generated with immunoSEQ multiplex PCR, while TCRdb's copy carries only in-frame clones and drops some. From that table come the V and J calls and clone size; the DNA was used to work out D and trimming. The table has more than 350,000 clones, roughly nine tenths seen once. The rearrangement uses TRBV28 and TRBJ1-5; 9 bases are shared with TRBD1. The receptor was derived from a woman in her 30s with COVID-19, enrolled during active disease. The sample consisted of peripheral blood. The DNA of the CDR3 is TGTGCCAGCAGTTGGGACAGGGAAGAAAATCAGCCCCAGCATTTT. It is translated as CASSWDREENQPQHF.